These T cell receptor beta chains were read from a single sample in a study of blood T cells in healthy people across ages. TCRdb passed the 5' RACE reads through MiXCR, listing each CDR3 protein once. The table has about a million distinct CDR3 sequences, about 48% seen once. The sequencing input was blood. These receptors all stem from a man aged 30-40 years in good health. CDR3s include the opening cysteine and the closing phenylalanine or tryptophan. The order of the fields is clone size, D gene, J gene, V gene, CDR3 protein, CDR3 DNA. The D gene is left open where the match is weak. Clone size is stated in some rows and not others, as once, few, many or a class when expanded.

>-|-|TRBJ2-5|TRBV7-2
CASSLRTVRGVKETQYF
TGTGCCAGCAGCCTTCGGACAGTTCGAGGGGTGAAAGAGACCCAGTACTTC
>few|-|TRBJ1-2|TRBV6-5
CATWGGGYTF
TGTGCCACCTGGGGGGGAGGCTACACCTTC
>-|TRBD1|TRBJ1-2|TRBV14
CASSRLDDRGAYGYTF
TGTGCCAGCAGCCGGCTCGACGACAGGGGAGCGTATGGCTACACCTTC
>-|-|TRBJ2-2|TRBV7-2
CASSLAIGAGELFF
TGTGCCAGCAGCTTAGCAATAGGGGCCGGGGAGCTGTTTTTT
>-|-|TRBJ2-7|TRBV7-9
CASSSDRRRPYEQYF
TGTGCCAGCAGTTCCGATCGCCGGCGACCCTACGAGCAGTACTTC
>-|TRBD2|TRBJ2-3|TRBV9
CASSSGAGNTDTQYF
TGTGCCAGCAGCTCAGGAGCGGGGAACACAGATACGCAGTATTTT
>many|-|TRBJ1-4|TRBV7-9
CASSANSEKLFF
TGTGCCAGCAGCGCCAACAGTGAAAAACTGTTTTTT
>-|TRBD1|TRBJ2-1|TRBV7-2
CASSFRGRWFF
TGTGCCAGCAGCTTTAGGGGGCGGTGGTTCTTC
>-|-|TRBJ2-3|TRBV29-1
CSVLRVISAHTDTQYF
TGCAGCGTTCTTCGGGTTATTTCGGCACACACAGATACGCAGTATTTT
>-|-|TRBJ2-5|TRBV6-6
CASTPELEETQYF
TGTGCCAGCACCCCGGAACTAGAAGAGACCCAGTACTTC
>-|TRBD2|TRBJ2-5|TRBV4-2
CASSQVNRSGEDELQETQYF
TGTGCCAGCAGCCAAGTAAATCGTAGCGGGGAGGACGAACTCCAAGAGACCCAGTACTTC
>-|TRBD1|TRBJ2-5|TRBV29-1
CSVEGQGMETQYF
TGCAGCGTTGAGGGACAGGGGATGGAGACCCAGTACTTC
>few|TRBD1|TRBJ2-3|TRBV9
CASSVAGQGTDTQYF
TGTGCCAGCAGCGTAGCCGGACAGGGGACCGATACGCAGTATTTT
>-|TRBD1|TRBJ2-5|TRBV25-1
CASSPVAGQGEETQYF
TGTGCCAGCAGCCCCGTCGCGGGACAGGGGGAAGAGACCCAGTACTTC
>-|TRBD2|TRBJ2-2|TRBV7-2
CASSSGTRTFEGELFF
TGTGCCAGCAGCTCCGGGACTAGGACTTTCGAAGGGGAGCTGTTTTTT
>-|-|TRBJ1-2|TRBV19
CASSIERTYGYTF
TGTGCCAGTAGTATAGAGAGGACCTATGGCTACACCTTC
>-|TRBD1|TRBJ2-7|TRBV28
CATLYRTGPYEQYF
TGTGCCACCTTATATCGGACAGGTCCCTACGAGCAGTACTTC
>-|-|TRBJ2-1|TRBV12-5
CASGFGRDMDEQFF
TGTGCTAGTGGTTTCGGCAGGGATATGGATGAGCAGTTCTTC
>-|-|TRBJ2-7|TRBV27
CASSSVGVEQYF
TGTGCCAGCAGTTCGGTCGGGGTCGAGCAGTACTTC
>-|-|TRBJ2-7|TRBV28
CASSPRQPYEQYF
TGTGCCAGCAGTCCGCGACAGCCATACGAGCAGTACTTC
>once|-|TRBJ2-7|TRBV7-2
CASGFRQGCYEQYF
TGTGCCAGCGGCTTCAGGCAGGGATGCTACGAGCAGTACTTC
>few|-|TRBJ2-1|TRBV6-5
CASSYSSGRHEQFF
TGTGCCAGCAGTTACTCATCAGGGAGGCATGAGCAGTTCTTC
>-|TRBD1|TRBJ2-6|TRBV6-4
CASSGEGQGVLTF
TGTGCCAGCAGTGGAGAGGGACAGGGGGTCCTGACTTTC